The present entry profiles one T cell receptor beta chain with its context. Antigen unknown. This entry comes from a study of shared clonotypes between healthy human individuals. General study results and limits: The low donor count limited represented genetic and exposure-history diversity.

Some clones are missing from TCRdb's copy, which holds only in-frame ones; the method was immunoSEQ multiplex PCR. The sample consists of about half a million clones, roughly 80% of them appearing once. Germline CDR1 and CDR2: SGHDN and FVKESK. The CDR3 totals 16 residues. Trimming left V 4 bases short and J 1 base short, with 14 bases between. V and J are TRBV14 and TRBJ2-4, with D unresolved. Material: PBMCs. The sequence was obtained from a woman aged 40 to 50 in good health. Some clones in this sample may be carry-over from other donors' samples. The chain's CDR3 is CASSPSRIVAKNIQYF. The CDR3 nucleotides read TGTGCCAGCAGCCCAAGCAGGATCGTGGCCAAAAACATTCAGTACTTC.